Shown below are 5 T cell receptor beta chains from a single sample sequenced in a study of blood T cell repertoires in COVID-19. The table came from immunoSEQ multiplex PCR; TCRdb's copy has only in-frame clones and leaves some out. The data show approximately 240,000 clones, with roughly 80% seen just once and about 1.3% held by the top ten. Sequenced input: PBMCs or T cells enriched from blood (not recorded which). All receptors derive from a woman in her thirties or forties with acute COVID-19.

The rearrangement uses TRBV4-2 and TRBJ2-7, with 10 bases lining up with TRBD1. Per germline, CDR1 LGHNA and CDR2 YNFKEQ. Unmatched junction bases numbered 9, after V lost 0 bases and J lost 7 bases. This CDR3 region has 16 residues. The CDR3 DNA is TGTGCCAGCAGCCAAGATCCGGGGACAGGGGAAGGGGAGCAGTACTTC. Translation: CASSQDPGTGEGEQYF.

The J gene is TRBJ2-3, the V gene TRBV6-2 or TRBV6-3; 9 positions agree with TRBD2. Germline V gene sequence: CDR1 MNHEY, CDR2 SVGEGT. Trimming removed 2 bases from V and 5 bases from J; junction bases left unmatched: 5. CDR3 length: 15 amino acids. Here the CDR3 reads CASSYGTSSLDTQYF. DNA of the CDR3: TGTGCCAGCAGTTACGGGACTAGCAGTCTAGATACGCAGTATTTT.

On this clone: Other nucleotide sequences from this sample produce the same CDR3. The chain employs TRBV19 and TRBJ2-2; D remains unclear. CDR1 and CDR2 (germline): LNHDA, SQIVND (reference sequence). The CDR3 is 12 amino acids. V was clipped by 6 bases and J by 1 base, with 3 bases between them. The CDR3 nucleotides read TGTGCCAGTAGCAGGAACACCGGGGAGCTGTTTTTT. It is translated as CASSRNTGELFF.

The V and J genes are TRBV7-4 and TRBJ1-2; TRBD1 agrees at 7 bases. The ends lost 1 base at V and 0 bases at J; junction bases unmatched: 2. This CDR3 contains 15 residues. Germline lookup yields CDR1 SGHVT and CDR2 SQSDAQ. CDR3 region: CASSLGDSSNYGYTF. DNA of the CDR3: TGTGCCAGCAGCTTAGGGGACAGCTCTAACTATGGCTACACCTTC.

The chain carries TRBV4-3 and TRBJ1-1; 9 bases match TRBD1. The CDR3 contains 13 residues. Germline CDR1 and CDR2: LGHNA and YSLEER. V lost 6 bases to trimming and J lost 10 bases; unmatched junction nucleotides: 9. CDR3 nucleotides: TGCGCCAGCAGTCAGAAACAGGGGGCTGGAGCTTTCTTT. It is translated as CASSQKQGAGAFF.